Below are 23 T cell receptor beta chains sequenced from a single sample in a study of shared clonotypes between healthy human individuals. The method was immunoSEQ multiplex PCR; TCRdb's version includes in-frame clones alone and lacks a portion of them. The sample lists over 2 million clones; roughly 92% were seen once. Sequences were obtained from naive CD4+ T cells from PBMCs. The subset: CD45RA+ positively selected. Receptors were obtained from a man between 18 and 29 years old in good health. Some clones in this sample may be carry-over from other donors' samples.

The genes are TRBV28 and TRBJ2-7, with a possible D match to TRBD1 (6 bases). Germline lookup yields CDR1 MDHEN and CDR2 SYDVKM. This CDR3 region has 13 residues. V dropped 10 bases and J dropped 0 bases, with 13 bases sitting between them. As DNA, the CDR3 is TGTGCCACCAGAGACAGGAGCTCCTACGAGCAGTACTTC. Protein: CATRDRSSYEQYF.

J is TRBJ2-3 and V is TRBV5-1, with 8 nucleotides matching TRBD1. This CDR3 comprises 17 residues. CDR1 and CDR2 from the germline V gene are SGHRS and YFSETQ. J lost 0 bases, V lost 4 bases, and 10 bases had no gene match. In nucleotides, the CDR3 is TGCGCCAGCAGCCTATCCGGGACAGGTGGTAGCACAGATACGCAGTATTTT. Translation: CASSLSGTGGSTDTQYF.

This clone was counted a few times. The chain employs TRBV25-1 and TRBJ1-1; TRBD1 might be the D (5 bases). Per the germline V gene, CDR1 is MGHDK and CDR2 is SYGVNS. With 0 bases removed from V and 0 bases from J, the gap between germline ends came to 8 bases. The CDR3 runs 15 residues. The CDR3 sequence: CASSEYLGVNTEAFF. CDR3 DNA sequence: TGTGCCAGCAGTGAATATCTGGGGGTGAACACTGAAGCTTTCTTT.

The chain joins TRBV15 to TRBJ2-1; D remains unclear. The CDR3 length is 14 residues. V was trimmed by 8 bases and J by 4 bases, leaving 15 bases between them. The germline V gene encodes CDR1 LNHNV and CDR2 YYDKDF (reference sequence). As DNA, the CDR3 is TGTGCCACCCAGAGGCCCCCTTATTACAATGAGCAGTTCTTC. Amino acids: CATQRPPYYNEQFF.

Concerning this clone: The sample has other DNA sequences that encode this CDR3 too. CDR3 sequence reads: CSVGGQLNTEAFF. CDR3 nucleotide sequence: TGCAGCGTTGGGGGACAGTTGAACACTGAAGCTTTCTTT. The chain employs TRBV29-1 and TRBJ1-1; 7 bases agree with TRBD1. V trimming: 4 bases; J trimming: 0 bases; junction bases outside the gene matches: 2. The CDR3 totals 13 residues. Germline CDR1 reads SQVTM; CDR2 reads ANQGSEA.

The CDR3 bases are TGTGCCAGCGGCTCACGGGGGACAGATACGCAGTATTTT. Protein: CASGSRGTDTQYF. The chain carries TRBV28 and TRBJ2-3; possibly TRBD2 for D (6 bases). With 8 bases removed from V and 3 bases from J, the gap between germline ends came to 12 bases. Germline assignment: CDR1 MDHEN and CDR2 SYDVKM. The CDR3 has 13 amino acids.

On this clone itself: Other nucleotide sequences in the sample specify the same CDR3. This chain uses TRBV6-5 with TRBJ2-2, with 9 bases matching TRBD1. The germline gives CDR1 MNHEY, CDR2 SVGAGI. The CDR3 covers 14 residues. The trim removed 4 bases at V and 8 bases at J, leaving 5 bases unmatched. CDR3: CASSFNRGPGELFF. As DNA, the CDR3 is TGTGCCAGCAGTTTCAACAGGGGGCCTGGGGAGCTGTTTTTT.

Here the CDR3 DNA reads TGTGCCAGCAGACTCCCCTCGACAGGAGATGGCTACACCTTC. Translating gives CASRLPSTGDGYTF. The chain uses TRBV28 and TRBJ1-2, with D maybe TRBD1 (6 bases). The V and J ends lost 6 bases and 6 bases respectively, with 17 bases between them. Germline V gives CDR1 MDHEN, CDR2 SYDVKM. The CDR3 totals 14 residues.

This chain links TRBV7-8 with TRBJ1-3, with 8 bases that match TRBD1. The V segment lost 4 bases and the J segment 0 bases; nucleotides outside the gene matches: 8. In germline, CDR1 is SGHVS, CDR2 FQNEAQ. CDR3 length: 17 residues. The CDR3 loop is CASSSRTGLSSGNTIYF. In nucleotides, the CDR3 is TGTGCCAGCAGCTCTCGGACAGGGCTAAGCTCTGGAAACACCATATATTTT.

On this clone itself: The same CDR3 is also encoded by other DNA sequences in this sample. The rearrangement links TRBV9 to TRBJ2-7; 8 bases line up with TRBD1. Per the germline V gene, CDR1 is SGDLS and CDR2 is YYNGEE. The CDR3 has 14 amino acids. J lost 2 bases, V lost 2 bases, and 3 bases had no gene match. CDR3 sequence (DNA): TGTGCCAGCAGCGTTGGACAGGGAACCTACGAGCAGTACTTC. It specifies CASSVGQGTYEQYF.

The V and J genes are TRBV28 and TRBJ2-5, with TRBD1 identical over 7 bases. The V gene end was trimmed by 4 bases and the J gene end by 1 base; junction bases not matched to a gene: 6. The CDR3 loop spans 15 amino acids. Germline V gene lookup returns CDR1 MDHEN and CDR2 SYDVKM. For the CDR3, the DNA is TGTGCCAGCAGTTCGACAGGGAGCCTCCAAGAGACCCAGTACTTC. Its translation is CASSSTGSLQETQYF.

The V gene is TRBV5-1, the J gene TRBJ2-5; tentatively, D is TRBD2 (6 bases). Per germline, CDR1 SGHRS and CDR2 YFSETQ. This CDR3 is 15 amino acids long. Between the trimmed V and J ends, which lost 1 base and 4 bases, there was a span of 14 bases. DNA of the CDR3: TGCGCCAGCAGCTTGCCCTCCGGGGGTGGAGAGACCCAGTACTTC. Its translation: CASSLPSGGGETQYF.

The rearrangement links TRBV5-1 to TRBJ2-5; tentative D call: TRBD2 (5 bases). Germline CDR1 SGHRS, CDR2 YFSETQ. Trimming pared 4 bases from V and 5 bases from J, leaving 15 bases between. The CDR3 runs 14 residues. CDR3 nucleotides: TGCGCCAGCAGCGAGGGATCGACTTTGGAGACCCAGTACTTC. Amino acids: CASSEGSTLETQYF.

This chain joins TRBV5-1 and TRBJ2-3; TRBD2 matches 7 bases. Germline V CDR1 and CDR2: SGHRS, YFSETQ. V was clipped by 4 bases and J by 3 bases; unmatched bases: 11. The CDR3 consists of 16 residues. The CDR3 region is CASSGGGAGITDTQYF. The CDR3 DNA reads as TGCGCCAGCAGCGGGGGAGGAGCGGGGATTACAGATACGCAGTATTTT.

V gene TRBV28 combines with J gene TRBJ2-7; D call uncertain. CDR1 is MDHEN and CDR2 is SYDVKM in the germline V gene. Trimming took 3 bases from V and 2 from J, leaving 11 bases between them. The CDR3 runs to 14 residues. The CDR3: CASSFLGLPYEQYF. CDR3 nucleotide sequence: TGTGCCAGCAGTTTCCTCGGTCTTCCCTACGAGCAGTACTTC.

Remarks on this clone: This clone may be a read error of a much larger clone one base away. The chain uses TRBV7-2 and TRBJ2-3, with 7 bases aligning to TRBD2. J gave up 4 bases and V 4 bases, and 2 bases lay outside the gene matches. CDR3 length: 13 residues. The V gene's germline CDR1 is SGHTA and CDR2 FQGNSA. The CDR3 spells CASSSAGADTQYF. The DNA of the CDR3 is TGTGCCAGCAGCTCCGCGGGGGCAGATACGCAGTATTTT.

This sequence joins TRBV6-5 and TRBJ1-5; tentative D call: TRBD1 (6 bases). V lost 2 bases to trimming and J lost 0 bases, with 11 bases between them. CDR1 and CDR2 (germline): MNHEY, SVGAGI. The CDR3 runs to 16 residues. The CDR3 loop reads CASSYEDSYSNQPQHF. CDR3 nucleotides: TGTGCCAGCAGTTACGAGGACAGTTATAGCAATCAGCCCCAGCATTTT.

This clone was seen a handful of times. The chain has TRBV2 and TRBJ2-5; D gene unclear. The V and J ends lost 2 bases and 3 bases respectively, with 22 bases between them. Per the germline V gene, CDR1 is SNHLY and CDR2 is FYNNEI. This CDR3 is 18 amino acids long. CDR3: CASSEWGTVGVGKETQYF. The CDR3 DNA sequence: TGTGCCAGCAGTGAATGGGGTACCGTTGGGGTGGGAAAAGAGACCCAGTACTTC.

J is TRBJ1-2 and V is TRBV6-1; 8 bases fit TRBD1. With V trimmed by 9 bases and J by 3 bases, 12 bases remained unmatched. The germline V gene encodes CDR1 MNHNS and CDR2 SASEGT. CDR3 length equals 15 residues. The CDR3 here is CASYTQGAPHYGYTF. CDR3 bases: TGTGCCAGTTATACGCAGGGGGCCCCCCACTATGGCTACACCTTC.

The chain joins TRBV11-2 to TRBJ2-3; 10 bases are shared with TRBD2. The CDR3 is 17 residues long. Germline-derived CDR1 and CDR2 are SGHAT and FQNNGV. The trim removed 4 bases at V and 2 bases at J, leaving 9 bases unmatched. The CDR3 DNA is TGTGCCAGCAGCTCCCCTTCTAGCGGGAGACTCACAGATACGCAGTATTTT. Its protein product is CASSSPSSGRLTDTQYF.

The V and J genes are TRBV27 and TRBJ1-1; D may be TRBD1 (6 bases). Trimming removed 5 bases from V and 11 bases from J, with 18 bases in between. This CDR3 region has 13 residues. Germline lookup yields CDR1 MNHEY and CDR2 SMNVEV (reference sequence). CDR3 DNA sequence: TGTGCCAGCAGTCCAAGGGGGGATTCGGTGGCTTTCTTT. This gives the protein CASSPRGDSVAFF.

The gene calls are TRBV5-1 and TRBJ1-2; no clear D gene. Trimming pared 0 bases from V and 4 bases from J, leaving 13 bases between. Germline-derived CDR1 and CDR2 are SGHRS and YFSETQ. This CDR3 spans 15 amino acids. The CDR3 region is CASSLAGEASYGYTF. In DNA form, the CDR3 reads TGCGCCAGCAGCTTGGCCGGGGAGGCCAGCTATGGCTACACCTTC.

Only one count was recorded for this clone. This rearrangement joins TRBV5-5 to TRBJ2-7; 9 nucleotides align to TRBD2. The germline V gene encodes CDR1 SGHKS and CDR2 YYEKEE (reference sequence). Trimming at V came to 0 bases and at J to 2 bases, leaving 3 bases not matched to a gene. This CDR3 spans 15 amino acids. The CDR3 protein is CASSLGRLAAYEQYF. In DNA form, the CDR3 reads TGTGCCAGCAGCTTGGGCAGACTAGCGGCCTACGAGCAGTACTTC.